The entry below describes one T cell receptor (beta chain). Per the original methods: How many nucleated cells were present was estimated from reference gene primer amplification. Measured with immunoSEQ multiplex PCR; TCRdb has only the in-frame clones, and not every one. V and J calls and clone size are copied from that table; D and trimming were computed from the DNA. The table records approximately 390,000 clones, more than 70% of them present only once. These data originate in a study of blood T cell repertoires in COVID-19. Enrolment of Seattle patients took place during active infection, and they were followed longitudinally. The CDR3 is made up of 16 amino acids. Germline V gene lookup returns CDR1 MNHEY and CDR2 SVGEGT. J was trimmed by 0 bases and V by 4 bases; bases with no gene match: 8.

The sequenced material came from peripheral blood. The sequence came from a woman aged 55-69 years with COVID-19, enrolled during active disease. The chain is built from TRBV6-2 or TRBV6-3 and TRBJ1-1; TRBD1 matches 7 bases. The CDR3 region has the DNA TGTGCCAGCAGTTCCCTCTTAGGGGGCTTGAACACTGAAGCTTTCTTT. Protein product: CASSSLLGGLNTEAFF.